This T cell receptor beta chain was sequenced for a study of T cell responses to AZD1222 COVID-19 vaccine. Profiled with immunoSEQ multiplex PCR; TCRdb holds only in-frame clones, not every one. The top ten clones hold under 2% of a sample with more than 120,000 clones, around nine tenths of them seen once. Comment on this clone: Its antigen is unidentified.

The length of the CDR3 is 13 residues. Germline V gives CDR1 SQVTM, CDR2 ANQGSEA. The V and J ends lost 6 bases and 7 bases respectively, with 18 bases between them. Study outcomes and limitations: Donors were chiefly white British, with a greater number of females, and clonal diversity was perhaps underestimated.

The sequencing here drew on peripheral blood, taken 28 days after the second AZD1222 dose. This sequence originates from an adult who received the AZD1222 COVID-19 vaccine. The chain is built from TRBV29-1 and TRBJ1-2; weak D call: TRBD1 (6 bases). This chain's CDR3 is CSVVRDNFSGYTF. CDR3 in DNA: TGCAGCGTAGTCCGGGACAATTTTAGTGGCTACACCTTC.